What follows is one T cell receptor (beta chain) and its context. CDR1 and CDR2 (germline): MDHEN, SYDVKM. The CDR3 contains 15 residues. The ends lost 4 bases at V and 2 bases at J; junction bases unmatched: 5. These data are taken from a study of blood T cell repertoires in COVID-19. Original processing methods: Estimation of nucleated cell counts was performed using reference gene primer amplification. Sequenced by immunoSEQ multiplex PCR; TCRdb stores in-frame clones only, minus some. V and J calls and clone size come straight from that table; D and trimming were deduced from the DNA. The profile covers roughly 200,000 clones, with around 90% appearing a single time and around 1.5% taken by the ten largest.

The rearrangement uses TRBV28 and TRBJ2-5, with 9 bases that match TRBD1. This sequence was found in a man aged 18 to 30 with active or convalescent COVID-19. The specimen was peripheral blood. CDR3 DNA sequence: TGTGCCAGCAGTTCGGGACAGGGAAGGCAAGAGACCCAGTACTTC. Amino acids: CASSSGQGRQETQYF.